Listed here are 25 T cell receptor beta chains from one sample, sequenced in a study of T cell changes during pregnancy in multiple sclerosis. Method: immunoSEQ multiplex PCR; TCRdb's copy keeps in-frame clones and lacks some. The sample holds 50,000 or so clones, 80% to 95% seen once. The starting material was CD4+ T cells from peripheral blood mononuclear cells, obtained in the third trimester of pregnancy. These receptors all come from a female donor with multiple sclerosis, enrolled in a pregnancy study.

This clone was observed a single time. The V and J genes are TRBV21-1 and TRBJ2-7; the table's D gene call, TRBD1, was not cross checked with the DNA. TRBV21-1 is a pseudogene. This CDR3 comprises 14 residues. The CDR3 here is CASSKVGALGEQYF. The DNA for the CDR3 is TGTGCCAGCAGCAAAGTGGGGGCACTGGGGGAGCAGTACTTC.

The rearrangement links TRBV2 to TRBJ1-1; D uncertain. Germline V gene lookup returns CDR1 SNHLY and CDR2 FYNNEI. The CDR3 sequence is 13 residues long. Trimming left V 3 bases short and J 3 bases short, with 8 bases between. The CDR3 DNA reads TGTGCCAGCAGTGAGTTGGAGGACACTGAAGCTTTCTTT. This codes for CASSELEDTEAFF. Filled out from reference TRBV2 and TRBJ1-1, the complete variable domain reads EPEVTQTPSHQVTQMGQEVILRCVPISNHLYFYWYRQILGQKVEFLVSFYNNEISEKSEIFDDQFSVERPDGSNFTLKIRSTKLEDSAMYFCASSELEDTEAFFGQGTRLTVV.

This chain links TRBV7-2 with TRBJ2-3, with 12 nucleotides matching TRBD2. The V gene's germline CDR1 is SGHTA and CDR2 FQGNSA. CDR3 size: 19 residues. Trimming at V came to 5 bases and at J to 6 bases, leaving 18 bases not matched to a gene. The CDR3 coding sequence is TGTGCCAGCAGCCAGACAATCCATGGACTAGCGGGGTCGCGGGATACGCAGTATTTT. Protein: CASSQTIHGLAGSRDTQYF. The full variable domain, its missing parts supplied by reference TRBV7-2 and TRBJ2-3, is GAGVSQSPSNKVTEKGKDVELRCDPISGHTALYWYRQSLGQGLEFLIYFQGNSAPDKSGLPSDRFSAERTGGSVSTLTIQRTQQEDSAVYLCASSQTIHGLAGSRDTQYFGPGTRLTVL.

The gene calls are TRBV5-4 and TRBJ1-1; possible D gene TRBD1, 5 bases. The CDR3 totals 14 residues. Germline assignment: CDR1 SGHNT and CDR2 YYREEE (reference sequence). V lost 0 bases to trimming and J lost 2 bases, with 8 bases between them. CDR3 loop: CASSLAGPNTEAFF. The CDR3 DNA reads as TGTGCCAGCAGCTTGGCAGGGCCTAACACTGAAGCTTTCTTT.

This chain uses TRBV5-1 with TRBJ1-2, with D possibly matching TRBD1 (6 bases). Germline loops: CDR1 SGHRS, CDR2 YFSETQ. V was shortened by 2 bases and J by 8 bases, with 13 bases between the two germline ends. CDR3 length: 13 amino acids. In DNA form, the CDR3 reads TGCGCCAGCAGCTTCGGGGGGGCGTACGGCTACACCTTC. Protein sequence: CASSFGGAYGYTF.

This CDR3 reads CASSPPGRSVETQYF. CDR3 nucleotides: TGTGCCAGCAGCCCCCCAGGGAGGTCTGTGGAGACCCAGTACTTC. V usage is TRBV7-2 and J usage is TRBJ2-5; possibly TRBD2 for D (6 bases). V shed 5 bases and J shed 5 bases, with 18 bases lying between them. The V gene's germline CDR1 is SGHTA and CDR2 FQGNSA. This CDR3 is built from 15 residues.

The CDR3 DNA is TGCGCCAGCAGCTCCATAGGAGCCAATGAGCAGTTCTTC. Its translation is CASSSIGANEQFF. The rearrangement links TRBV5-1 to TRBJ2-1; D ambiguous. This CDR3 has 13 residues. Germline CDR1 and CDR2: SGHRS and YFSETQ. Trimming took off 3 bases at V and 6 bases at J, with 10 bases between the two ends.

The genes are TRBV11-2 and TRBJ2-5; TRBD2 agrees at 11 bases. The CDR3 is 16 residues long. Germline V CDR1 and CDR2: SGHAT, FQNNGV. J was trimmed by 5 bases and V by 1 base; bases with no gene match: 6. This chain's CDR3 is CASSLGSLAGGETQYF. The CDR3 DNA follows: TGTGCCAGCAGCTTAGGCTCTCTAGCGGGGGGTGAGACCCAGTACTTC.

This clone appeared a single time. This chain joins TRBV7-9 and TRBJ2-1; TRBD1 matches at 10 bases. After removal of 5 bases from V and 8 bases from J, the junction contained 9 bases not matched to a gene. The CDR3 has 15 amino acids. The germline V gene has CDR1 SEHNR and CDR2 FQNEAQ (reference sequence). CDR3 nucleotide sequence: TGTGCCAGCAGCGCATTGACAGGGGGCTTGGATGAGCAGTTCTTC. It specifies CASSALTGGLDEQFF.

The genes are TRBV5-1 and TRBJ2-1, with D unresolved. The CDR3 is made up of 14 amino acids. The V gene's germline CDR1 is SGHRS and CDR2 YFSETQ. V was cut by 0 bases and J by 9 bases, with 13 bases left in between. The CDR3 region is CASSLVGSLIEQFF. The CDR3 DNA is TGCGCCAGCAGCTTGGTGGGCAGTTTGATTGAGCAGTTCTTC.

This clone was recorded once. The chain uses TRBV7-9 and TRBJ2-1; a weak D match, TRBD2 (6 bases). The CDR3 extends over 12 amino acids. V lost 5 bases, J lost 6 bases, and 8 bases lay in between. CDR1 and CDR2 (germline): SEHNR, FQNEAQ (reference sequence). The CDR3 nucleotides are TGTGCCAGCAGCCTGACTAGCAATGAGCAGTTCTTC. It yields the protein CASSLTSNEQFF.

The J gene is TRBJ2-7, the V gene TRBV7-9; 11 nucleotides agree with TRBD1. Germline V gene sequence: CDR1 SEHNR, CDR2 FQNEAQ (reference sequence). The CDR3 totals 14 residues. Trimming removed 4 bases from V and 2 bases from J; junction bases left unmatched: 1. The CDR3 region is CASSWTGGTYEQYF. The CDR3 bases are TGTGCCAGCAGCTGGACAGGGGGCACCTACGAGCAGTACTTC. Looking up the rest from reference TRBV7-9 and TRBJ2-7 gives the full variable domain: DTGVSQNPRHKITKRGQNVTFRCDPISEHNRLYWYRQTLGQGPEFLTYFQNEAQLEKSRLLSDRFSAERPKGSFSTLEIQRTEQGDSAMYLCASSWTGGTYEQYFGPGTRLTVT.

The chain recombines TRBV7-9 with TRBJ2-5; possibly TRBD1 for D (5 bases). Deletions cut 1 base from V and 5 bases from J, with 8 bases between. CDR3 length: 13 amino acids. In germline, CDR1 is SEHNR, CDR2 FQNEAQ (reference sequence). CDR3 in DNA: TGTGCCAGCAGCTTAGACAGGATCGAGACCCAGTACTTC. This codes for CASSLDRIETQYF.

DNA of the CDR3: TGTGCCAGCAGCAAAGGGGGGGGGTTACATGGCTACACCTTC. It specifies CASSKGGGLHGYTF. The V gene is TRBV7-2, the J gene TRBJ1-2; the D gene is possibly TRBD1 (6 bases). CDR3 length equals 14 residues. Trimming took off 5 bases at V and 6 bases at J, with 16 bases between the two ends. The V gene's germline CDR1 is SGHTA and CDR2 FQGNSA.

For this clone: Different DNA sequences within this sample yield the same CDR3. This chain joins TRBV29-1 and TRBJ2-7; D is perhaps TRBD1 (5 bases). CDR1 is SQVTM and CDR2 is ANQGSEA in the germline V gene. This CDR3 contains 12 residues. V lost 5 bases, J lost 2 bases, and 10 bases lay in between. DNA for the CDR3: TGCAGCGTTCTAACAGGACCCTACGAGCAGTACTTC. This sequence encodes CSVLTGPYEQYF.

The V call is TRBV5-4, the J call TRBJ1-1, with a tentative D call TRBD1 (5 bases). CDR1 is SGHNT and CDR2 is YYREEE in the germline V gene (reference sequence). V lost 2 bases and J 3 bases, leaving 8 bases between the germline ends. This CDR3 has 13 amino acids. The DNA of the CDR3 is TGTGCCAGCAGCTTTCCGGGGGACACTGAAGCTTTCTTT. Protein product: CASSFPGDTEAFF.

This chain uses TRBV4-2 with TRBJ1-2; a weak D match, TRBD1 (5 bases). With 4 bases removed from V and 2 bases from J, the gap between germline ends came to 17 bases. Germline CDR1 LGHNA, CDR2 YNFKEQ. CDR3 length equals 16 residues. Here the CDR3 reads CASSRISGGTNYGYTF. The DNA of the CDR3 is TGTGCCAGCAGCCGGATTTCGGGGGGGACGAACTATGGCTACACCTTC.

The V and J genes are TRBV4-1 and TRBJ1-2, with 7 bases identical to TRBD1. Unmatched junction bases numbered 5, after V lost 3 bases and J lost 4 bases. From germline, CDR1 is MGHRA and CDR2 YSYEKL. The CDR3 consists of 14 residues. CDR3 sequence: CASSQPTGSYGYTF. DNA for the CDR3: TGCGCCAGCAGCCAGCCGACAGGGAGCTATGGCTACACCTTC.

The chain carries TRBV7-9 and TRBJ2-4, with D possibly being TRBD1 (5 bases). The CDR3 spans 13 residues. The germline V gene has CDR1 SEHNR and CDR2 FQNEAQ (reference sequence). V lost 1 base, J lost 6 bases, and 7 bases lay in between. The CDR3 sequence: CASSLGQPNIQYF. DNA for the CDR3: TGTGCCAGCAGCTTAGGACAGCCAAACATTCAGTACTTC.

The gene calls are TRBV6-7 and TRBJ2-2; 13 bases agree with TRBD2. TRBV6-7 is noted as an ORF with a role that remains uncertain. J was trimmed by 5 bases and V by 0 bases; bases with no gene match: 24. The length of the CDR3 is 24 residues. Written as DNA, the CDR3 is TGTGCCAGCAGTTACTCGCCCCTCCCTCTGGACTTCTTCCGACTAGCGGGGGGTACCGGGGAGCTGTTTTTT. Its protein product is CASSYSPLPLDFFRLAGGTGELFF.

V usage is TRBV14 and J usage is TRBJ1-2; D might be TRBD1 (6 bases). V lost 3 bases and J 10 bases, leaving 12 bases between the germline ends. This CDR3 is 12 amino acids long. CDR1 is SGHDN, CDR2 FVKESK, per germline. CDR3 nucleotides: TGTGCCAGCAGCCAGTTGCGACAGGCCTACACCTTC. This sequence encodes CASSQLRQAYTF.

This sequence joins TRBV7-2 and TRBJ1-1; D is perhaps TRBD1 (5 bases). The V and J ends lost 4 bases and 9 bases respectively, with 12 bases between them. The CDR3 spans 12 residues. The V gene's germline CDR1 is SGHTA and CDR2 FQGNSA. The CDR3 here is CASSSPGLQAFF. In nucleotides, the CDR3 is TGTGCCAGCAGCTCGCCGGGACTACAAGCTTTCTTT. Looking up the rest from reference TRBV7-2 and TRBJ1-1 gives the full variable domain: GAGVSQSPSNKVTEKGKDVELRCDPISGHTALYWYRQSLGQGLEFLIYFQGNSAPDKSGLPSDRFSAERTGGSVSTLTIQRTQQEDSAVYLCASSSPGLQAFFGQGTRLTVV.

The chain has TRBV9 and TRBJ2-7; D might be TRBD2 (5 bases). Germline V CDR1 and CDR2: SGDLS, YYNGEE. Trimming cost V 1 base and J 0 bases, with 8 bases left between them. This CDR3 contains 14 residues. Written as DNA, the CDR3 is TGTGCCAGCAGCGTAAGTAGCGTCTCCTACGAGCAGTACTTC. It encodes CASSVSSVSYEQYF.

V is TRBV7-7 and J is TRBJ2-2; possible D gene TRBD2, 6 bases. V was cut by 6 bases and J by 5 bases, with 7 bases left in between. The CDR3 has 12 amino acids. The germline V gene has CDR1 SSHAT and CDR2 FNYEAQ (reference sequence). Here the CDR3 reads CASRGGTGELFF. Here the CDR3 DNA reads TGTGCCAGCAGGGGGGGAACCGGGGAGCTGTTTTTT.

This clone was seen ten or more times. This rearrangement joins TRBV4-2 to TRBJ2-3; D is uncertain. Trimming removed 4 bases at V and 6 bases at J, with 11 bases between. Germline V gives CDR1 LGHNA, CDR2 YNFKEQ. The length of the CDR3 is 13 residues. In DNA, the CDR3 is TGTGCCAGCAGCCCCCTTCACGGGGATACGCAGTATTTT. Translated, it gives CASSPLHGDTQYF.